This T cell receptor beta chain emerged from a study of human T cells and chemical hapten exposure. CDR3 length: 14 residues. Trimming stripped 3 bases from V and 4 bases from J, with 12 bases between. Comments on this clonotype: As yet, its antigen is unknown.

Study processing details: TCRs per sample had a median of approximately 88,000 and ranged from about 23,224 to 750,000. TCRdb re-analysed the RACE reads in MiXCR, keeping a single row per CDR3 protein. TCRdb, rather than the study authors, made the V and J calls. This table holds more than 250,000 distinct CDR3 sequences, 7.5% to 9% found once. Time point reported: pre-sensitization, week 0. Documented treatment: therapeutic diphenylcyclopropenone sensitization with weekly scalp DPC. Study conclusions and caveats: The study found expanded TCRs formed significantly more large CDR3 similarity clusters than controls.

Source: whole blood, taken in connection with sensitization to the hapten diphenylcyclopropenone (DPC). The clonotype was recovered from a woman in her thirties or forties with alopecia areata. Some clones in this sample may be carry-over from other donors' samples. V gene TRBV12-3 or TRBV12-4 combines with J gene TRBJ1-2, with D possibly TRBD1 on 6 matching bases. In nucleotides, the CDR3 is TGTGCCAGCAGTTTGGACAGAACCTTCTATGGCTACACCTTC. Its protein product is CASSLDRTFYGYTF.